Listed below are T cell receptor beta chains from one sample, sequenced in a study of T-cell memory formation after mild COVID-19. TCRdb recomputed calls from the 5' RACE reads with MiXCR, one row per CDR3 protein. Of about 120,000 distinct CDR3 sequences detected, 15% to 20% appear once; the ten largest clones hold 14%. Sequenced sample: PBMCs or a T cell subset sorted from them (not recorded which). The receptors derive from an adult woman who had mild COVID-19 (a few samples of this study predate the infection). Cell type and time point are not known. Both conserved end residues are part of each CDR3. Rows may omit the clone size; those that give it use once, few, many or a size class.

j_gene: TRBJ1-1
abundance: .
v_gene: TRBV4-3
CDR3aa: CASSQGGGESTEAFF

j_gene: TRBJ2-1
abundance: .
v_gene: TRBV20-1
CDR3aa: CSPNRVAVNEQFF

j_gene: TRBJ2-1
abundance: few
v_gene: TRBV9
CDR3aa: CASSVGGRAYNEQFF

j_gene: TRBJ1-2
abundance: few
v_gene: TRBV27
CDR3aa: CASSLDSTNYGYTF

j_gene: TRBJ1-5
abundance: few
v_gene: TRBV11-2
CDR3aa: CASSLDGGSSNQPQHF

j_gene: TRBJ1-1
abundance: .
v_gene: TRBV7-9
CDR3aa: CASSLVSGADTEAFF

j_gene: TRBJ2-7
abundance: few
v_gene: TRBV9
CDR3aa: CASSAPRAGQGAYEQYF

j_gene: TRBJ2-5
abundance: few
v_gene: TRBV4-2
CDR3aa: CASSQVSSGTGETQYF

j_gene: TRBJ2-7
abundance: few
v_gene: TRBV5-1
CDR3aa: CASSFTASSYEQYF

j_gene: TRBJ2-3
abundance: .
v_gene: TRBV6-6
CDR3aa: CASSYSWASTDTQYF

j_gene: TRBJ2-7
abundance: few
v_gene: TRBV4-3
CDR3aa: CASSQDWGTGSNEQYF

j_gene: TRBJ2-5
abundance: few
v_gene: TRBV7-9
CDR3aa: CASSFPRGREQETQYF

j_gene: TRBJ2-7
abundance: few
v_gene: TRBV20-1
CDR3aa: CSARDLGGGAYEQYF

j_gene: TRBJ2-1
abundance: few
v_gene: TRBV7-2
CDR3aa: CASSQAGGVYNEQFF

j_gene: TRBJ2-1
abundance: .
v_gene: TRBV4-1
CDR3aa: CASSQLGGRILSSYNEQFF

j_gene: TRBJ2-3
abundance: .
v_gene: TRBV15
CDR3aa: CATSTELAIRSTDTQYF

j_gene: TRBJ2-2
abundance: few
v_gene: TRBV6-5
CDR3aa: CASSYTLAGELFF

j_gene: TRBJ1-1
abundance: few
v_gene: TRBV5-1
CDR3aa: CASSILYRAWGTEAFF

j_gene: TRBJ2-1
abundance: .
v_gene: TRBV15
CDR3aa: CATSRKGLYNEQFF

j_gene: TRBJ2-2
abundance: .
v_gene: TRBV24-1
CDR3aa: CATRQGHGELFF

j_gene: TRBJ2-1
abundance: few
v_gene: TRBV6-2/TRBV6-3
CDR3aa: CASSYTSFNEQFF

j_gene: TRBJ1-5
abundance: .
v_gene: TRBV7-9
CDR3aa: CASSPDSRGPQHF

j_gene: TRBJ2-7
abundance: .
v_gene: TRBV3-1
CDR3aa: CASSHEDLSAYEQYF

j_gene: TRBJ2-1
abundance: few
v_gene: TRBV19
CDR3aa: CASRSRVHEQFF

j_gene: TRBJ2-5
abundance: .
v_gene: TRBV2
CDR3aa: CASNQGAQETQYF

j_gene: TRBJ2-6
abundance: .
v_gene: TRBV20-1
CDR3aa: CSAFHGTTHVLTF

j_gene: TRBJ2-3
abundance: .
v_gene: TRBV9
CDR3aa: CASTGRGASTDTQYF

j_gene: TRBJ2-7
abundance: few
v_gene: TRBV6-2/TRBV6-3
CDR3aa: CASSYFPAEQYF

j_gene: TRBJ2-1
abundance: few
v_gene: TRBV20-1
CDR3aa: CSAPRDSYNEQFF

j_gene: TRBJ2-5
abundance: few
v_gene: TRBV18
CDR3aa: CASSSPLRGQTNQETQYF

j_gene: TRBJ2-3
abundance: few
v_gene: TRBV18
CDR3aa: CASSPGALLTDTQYF

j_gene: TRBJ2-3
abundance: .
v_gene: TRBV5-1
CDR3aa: CASSLAGGPGDTQYF

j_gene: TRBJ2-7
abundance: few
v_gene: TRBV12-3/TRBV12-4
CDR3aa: CASSLGQGKQYF

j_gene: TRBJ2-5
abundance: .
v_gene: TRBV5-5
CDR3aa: CASSFPFEGETQYF

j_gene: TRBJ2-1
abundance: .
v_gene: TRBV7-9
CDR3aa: CASSLWDEEGIRGNEQFF

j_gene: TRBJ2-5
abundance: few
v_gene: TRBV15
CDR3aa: CATSGPVVWARETQYF

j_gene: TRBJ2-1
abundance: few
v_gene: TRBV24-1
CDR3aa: CATSVGDAGPNEQFF

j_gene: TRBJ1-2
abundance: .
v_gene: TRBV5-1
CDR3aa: CASSLDVFGYTF

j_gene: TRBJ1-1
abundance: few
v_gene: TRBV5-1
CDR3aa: CASSPWGEHTEAFF

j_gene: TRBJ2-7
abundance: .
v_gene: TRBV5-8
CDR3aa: CASSSLGQAYYEQYF

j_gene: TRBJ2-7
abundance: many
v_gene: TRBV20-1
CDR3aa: CSAANLYEQYF

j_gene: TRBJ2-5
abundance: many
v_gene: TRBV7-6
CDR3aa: CASSFLQETQYF

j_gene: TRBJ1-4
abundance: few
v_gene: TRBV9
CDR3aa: CASSAHRTAANEKLFF

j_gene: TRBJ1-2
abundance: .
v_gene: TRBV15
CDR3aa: CATSREQRPGGYTF

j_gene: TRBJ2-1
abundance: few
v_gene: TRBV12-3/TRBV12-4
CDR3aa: CASRSTGMRGNEQFF

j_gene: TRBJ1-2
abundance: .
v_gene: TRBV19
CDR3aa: CASSTSLTGGFYGYTF

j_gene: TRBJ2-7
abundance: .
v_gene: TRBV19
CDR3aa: CASSIRASGGYEQYF

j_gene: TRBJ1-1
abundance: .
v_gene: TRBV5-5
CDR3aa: CASAHRGLTEAFF

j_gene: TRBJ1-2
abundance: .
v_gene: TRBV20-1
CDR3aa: CSVLDGIYGYTF

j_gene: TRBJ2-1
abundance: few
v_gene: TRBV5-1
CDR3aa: CASSKGQLNEQFF

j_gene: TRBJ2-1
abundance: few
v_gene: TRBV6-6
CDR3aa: CASSWARSGRASYNEQFF

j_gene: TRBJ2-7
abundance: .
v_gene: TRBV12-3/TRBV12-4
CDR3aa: CASRKPGTEAYEQYF

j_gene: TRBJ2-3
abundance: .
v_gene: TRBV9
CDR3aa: CASSAGTSGGTDTQYF

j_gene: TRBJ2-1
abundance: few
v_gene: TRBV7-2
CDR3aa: CASSTRTSGGPPYNEQFF

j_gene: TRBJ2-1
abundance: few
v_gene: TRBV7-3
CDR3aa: CASSSTGGLEYNEQFF